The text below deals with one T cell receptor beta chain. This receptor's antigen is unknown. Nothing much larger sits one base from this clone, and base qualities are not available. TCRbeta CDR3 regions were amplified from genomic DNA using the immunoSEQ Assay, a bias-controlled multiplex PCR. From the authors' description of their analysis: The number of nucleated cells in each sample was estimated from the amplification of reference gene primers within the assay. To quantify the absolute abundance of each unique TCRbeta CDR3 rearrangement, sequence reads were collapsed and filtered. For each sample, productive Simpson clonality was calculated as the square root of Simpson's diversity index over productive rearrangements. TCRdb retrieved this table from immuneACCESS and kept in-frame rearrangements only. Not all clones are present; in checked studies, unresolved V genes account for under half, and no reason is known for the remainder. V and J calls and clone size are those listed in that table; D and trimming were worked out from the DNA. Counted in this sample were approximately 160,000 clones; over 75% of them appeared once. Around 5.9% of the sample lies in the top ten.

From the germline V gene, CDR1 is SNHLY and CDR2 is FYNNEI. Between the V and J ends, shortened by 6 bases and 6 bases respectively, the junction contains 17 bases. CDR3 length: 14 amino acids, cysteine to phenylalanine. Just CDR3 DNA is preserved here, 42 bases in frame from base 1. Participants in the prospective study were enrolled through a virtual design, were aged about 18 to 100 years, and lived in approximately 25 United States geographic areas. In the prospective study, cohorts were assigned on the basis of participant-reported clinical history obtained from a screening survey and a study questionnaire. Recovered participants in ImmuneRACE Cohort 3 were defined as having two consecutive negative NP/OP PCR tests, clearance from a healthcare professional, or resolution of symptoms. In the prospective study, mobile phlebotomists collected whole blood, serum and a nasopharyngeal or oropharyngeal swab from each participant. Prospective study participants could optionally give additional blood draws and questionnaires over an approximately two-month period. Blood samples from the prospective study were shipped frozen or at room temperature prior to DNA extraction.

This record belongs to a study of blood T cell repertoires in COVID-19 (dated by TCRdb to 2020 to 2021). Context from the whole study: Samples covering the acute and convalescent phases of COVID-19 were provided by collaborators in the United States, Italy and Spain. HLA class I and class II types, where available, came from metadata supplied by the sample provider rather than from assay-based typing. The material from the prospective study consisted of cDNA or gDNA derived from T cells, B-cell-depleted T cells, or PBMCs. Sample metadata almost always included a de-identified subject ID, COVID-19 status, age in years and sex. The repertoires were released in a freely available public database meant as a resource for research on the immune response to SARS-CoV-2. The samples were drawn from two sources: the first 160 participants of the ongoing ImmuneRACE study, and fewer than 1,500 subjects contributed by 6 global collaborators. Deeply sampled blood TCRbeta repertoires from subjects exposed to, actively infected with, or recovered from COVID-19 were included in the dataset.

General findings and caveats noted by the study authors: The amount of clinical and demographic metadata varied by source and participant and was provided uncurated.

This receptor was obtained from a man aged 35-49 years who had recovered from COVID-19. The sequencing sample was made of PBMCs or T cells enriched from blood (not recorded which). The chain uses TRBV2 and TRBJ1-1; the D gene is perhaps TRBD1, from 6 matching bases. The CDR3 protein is CASRREDRPSEAFF. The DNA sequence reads TGTGCCAGCAGGAGAGAGGACAGACCCTCTGAAGCTTTCTTT.